This T cell receptor (beta chain) was found in a study of T cell repertoires in cytomegalovirus infection. Overall study: Public TCR beta signatures provided an indication of both CMV infection and a matching HLA type. Study outcomes and limitations: Summed frequency of public TCR beta families distinguished CMV carriers with the relevant HLA.

V shed 3 bases and J shed 5 bases, with 22 bases lying between them. The CDR3 consists of 18 residues. The germline CDR1 and CDR2 sequences are SNHLY and FYNNEI. This clonotype showed up just a few times. Antigen unknown. TCRdb recomputed calls from the reads with MiXCR, one row per CDR3 protein. The sample includes about a million distinct CDR3 sequences, less than 40% of them seen just once. The receptor was derived from a human donor in good health (CMV status not recorded). Some clones in this sample may be carry-over from other donors' samples. The specimen comprised cultured CD8+ T cells from PBMCs, sampled from culture after CMV antigen stimulation. This chain connects TRBV2 to TRBJ1-4, with TRBD1 as a possible D gene (5 bases). The CDR3: CASSDPGGGSEQNEKLFF. The CDR3 nucleotides read TGTGCCAGCAGTGACCCCGGGGGGGGGTCGGAGCAGAATGAAAAACTGTTTTTT.